This T cell receptor beta chain was found in a study of OX40 agonist ivuxolimab in advanced cancers. Study as a whole: Enrollees could have had prior anti-PD-1, anti-PD-L1 or anti-CTLA-4 therapy, which more than 30% had received. Study results and caveats: Expanded clones were, on average, more numerous in CD8+ T cells than in CD4+. Normalized expansion of T-cell clones was also low for some nonresponders. Expanded peripheral T-cell antigen specificity went undetermined.

The data were produced by immunoSEQ multiplex PCR, yet TCRdb's version contains in-frame clones alone and is incomplete. The sample lists some 65,000 clones; about nine tenths were seen once. The length of the CDR3 is 19 residues. A word on this clone: Its target is not known.

This chain links TRBV21-1 with TRBJ2-2; the D call TRBD2 from the table was never checked on the DNA. TRBV21-1 is an annotated pseudogene. Here the sequenced sample was CD4+ or CD8+ T cells sorted from blood, taken in a trial of the OX40 agonist ivuxolimab. This receptor was obtained from an adult with an advanced solid tumor such as melanoma, head and neck, liver or kidney cancer. The CDR3 sequence is CASSNVLSRGVWNTGELFF. The CDR3 DNA follows: TGTGCCAGCAGCAATGTTTTAAGTCGGGGGGTTTGGAACACCGGGGAGCTGTTTTTT.